This entry lists 20 T cell receptor beta chains sequenced from one sample in a study of post-analysis software for immune sequencing data. Findings of the study overall: In patients, TRBV5-6, TRBV5-1 and TRBV20-1 belonged to four or five TRBV segments found more frequently than in controls.

Their cognate antigens are unknown. Unique molecular identifiers tagged the TCR beta cDNA libraries. TCRdb analysed the PCR reads with MiXCR anew, one entry per CDR3 protein. The table records about 800,000 distinct CDR3 sequences, approximately 30% of them present only once. The sequencing input was blood. The receptors derive from a girl aged 5-17 years with multiple sclerosis.

The gene calls are TRBV5-8 and TRBJ1-5; D gene ambiguous. Between the trimmed V and J ends, which lost 4 bases and 7 bases, there was a span of 18 bases. There are 15 residues in the CDR3. Looked up from germline, CDR1 is SGHTS and CDR2 is YDEGEE. For the CDR3, the DNA is TGTGCCAGCAGCCCCCGGGTGAGGTGCTTGCAGCCCCAGCATTTT. Translated, it gives CASSPRVRCLQPQHF.

The rearrangement links TRBV7-2 to TRBJ1-4; D unresolved. This CDR3 is built from 15 residues. The V end was cut by 1 base, the J end by 4 bases, with 10 bases between. Germline lookup yields CDR1 SGHTA and CDR2 FQGNSA. The chain's CDR3 is CASSLVAADNEKLFF. The DNA of the CDR3 is TGTGCCAGCAGCTTAGTGGCGGCGGATAATGAAAAACTGTTTTTT.

This clonotype has just a few counts. One end of the junction varies from germline; a read error may be responsible. The chain employs TRBV28 and TRBJ2-3; weak D call: TRBD1 (5 bases). The germline V gene has CDR1 MDHEN and CDR2 SYDVKM. The CDR3 runs to 13 residues. CDR3 sequence (DNA): TGTGTCAGCAGTACACCAACAGGAGATACGCAGTATTTT. It yields the protein CVSSTPTGDTQYF.

This chain links TRBV7-2 with TRBJ2-3; perhaps TRBD1 as D (5 bases). From germline, CDR1 is SGHTA and CDR2 FQGNSA. The CDR3 has 16 residues. The V and J ends lost 1 base and 0 bases respectively, with 11 bases between them. The DNA for the CDR3 is TGTGCCAGCAGCTTAGATGAGGCAGGGAGCACAGATACGCAGTATTTT. Translation gives CASSLDEAGSTDTQYF. The whole variable domain, filled in from reference TRBV7-2 and TRBJ2-3, reads GAGVSQSPSNKVTEKGKDVELRCDPISGHTALYWYRQSLGQGLEFLIYFQGNSAPDKSGLPSDRFSAERTGGSVSTLTIQRTQQEDSAVYLCASSLDEAGSTDTQYFGPGTRLTVL.

The chain has TRBV6-6 and TRBJ1-2, with TRBD1 matching over 8 bases. This CDR3 comprises 14 residues. Germline trimming cut 5 bases from V and 4 bases from J; bases unmatched to any gene: 6. Germline V gene lookup returns CDR1 MNHNY and CDR2 SVGAGI (reference sequence). CDR3: CASSVTGGGYGYTF. CDR3 DNA: TGTGCCAGCAGTGTAACAGGGGGAGGCTATGGCTACACCTTC.

This clonotype was picked up a small number of times. V and J are TRBV7-2 and TRBJ2-1; 7 positions match TRBD2. The CDR3 is 17 residues long. Germline V gives CDR1 SGHTA, CDR2 FQGNSA. V shed 0 bases, J shed 4 bases, and the junction held 9 bases outside the gene matches. CDR3 loop: CASSLAWASGAYNEQFF. In DNA, the CDR3 is TGTGCCAGCAGCTTAGCGTGGGCCAGCGGGGCATACAATGAGCAGTTCTTC.

The V call is TRBV28, the J call TRBJ1-5; 8 nucleotides match TRBD1. Trimming at V came to 5 bases and at J to 2 bases, leaving 8 bases not matched to a gene. Germline CDR1 and CDR2: MDHEN and SYDVKM. The length of the CDR3 is 16 residues. In DNA, the CDR3 is TGTGCCAGCAGTATCCCGACAGGGGTCGGCAATCAGCCCCAGCATTTT. It specifies CASSIPTGVGNQPQHF.

The V gene is TRBV6-6, the J gene TRBJ2-7, with 7 bases matching TRBD1. The CDR3 runs 14 residues. The V and J ends lost 5 bases and 1 base, in that order; junction bases with no gene match: 5. Germline CDR1 reads MNHNY; CDR2 reads SVGAGI (reference sequence). For the CDR3, the DNA is TGTGCCAGCAGTAAAGACAGGGTTTCCTACGAGCAGTACTTC. It encodes CASSKDRVSYEQYF.

There are a few counts of this clonotype. This sequence joins TRBV10-3 and TRBJ1-1; D is ambiguous. The CDR3 runs to 13 residues. Germline V gene lookup returns CDR1 ENHRY and CDR2 SYGVKD. V was shortened by 0 bases and J by 5 bases, with 7 bases between the two germline ends. In DNA, the CDR3 is TGTGCCATCAGTGAGTCGAGGCGGACTGAAGCTTTCTTT. Its protein is CAISESRRTEAFF.

This clonotype showed up many times. This sequence joins TRBV29-1 and TRBJ2-7; 11 nucleotides agree with TRBD1. Losses at the gene ends were 5 bases for V and 6 bases for J; bases not matched to a gene: 3. This CDR3 contains 12 residues. The germline V gene has CDR1 SQVTM and CDR2 ANQGSEA. The CDR3 protein is CSVWDRGSEQYF. DNA of the CDR3: TGCAGCGTTTGGGACAGGGGGTCCGAGCAGTACTTC.

This clonotype was seen a handful of times. The chain has TRBV7-9 and TRBJ1-1, with D possibly TRBD1 on 5 matching bases. This CDR3 is built from 15 residues. With 5 bases removed from V and 5 bases from J, the gap between germline ends came to 18 bases. Germline CDR1 reads SEHNR; CDR2 reads FQNEAQ (reference sequence). The CDR3 nucleotides read TGTGCCAGCAGCCCCCCTTCCAGGGCCAAGACTGAAGCTTTCTTT. This translates into CASSPPSRAKTEAFF.

This chain links TRBV11-2 with TRBJ2-1; D not certain. V was trimmed by 5 bases and J by 8 bases, leaving 10 bases between them. This CDR3 spans 12 amino acids. Per germline, CDR1 SGHAT and CDR2 FQNNGV. CDR3 sequence reads: CASSKMSDEQFF. The CDR3 bases are TGTGCCAGCAGCAAGATGAGCGATGAGCAGTTCTTC.

CDR3 loop: CASSPFRAGSEQYF. CDR3 nucleotide sequence: TGTGCCAGCAGCCCTTTTCGGGCAGGCTCCGAGCAGTACTTC. V is TRBV6-5 and J is TRBJ2-7; D is ambiguous. Germline CDR1 reads MNHEY; CDR2 reads SVGAGI. Trimming took off 6 bases at V and 6 bases at J, with 18 bases between the two ends. The CDR3 spans 14 residues.

This clonotype has just a few counts. CDR3 nucleotides: TGTGCCAGCGGAACGACAGGGATTCTTGCAACTAATGAAAAACTGTTTTTT. This translates into CASGTTGILATNEKLFF. This chain joins TRBV6-1 and TRBJ1-4, with 7 nucleotides matching TRBD1. Germline V gives CDR1 MNHNS, CDR2 SASEGT. V lost 8 bases and J lost 0; bases outside the gene matches: 12. This CDR3 has 17 amino acids.

A few counts support this clonotype. The chain couples TRBV20-1 to TRBJ2-5, with 8 bases aligning to TRBD2. This CDR3 has 15 amino acids. Germline V gene sequence: CDR1 DFQATT, CDR2 SNEGSKA (reference sequence). V was pared by 1 base and J by 3 bases, with 7 bases of the junction left unmatched. The CDR3 region has the DNA TGCAGTGCTAGAGCGGGGACTAGAAACAAAGAGACCCAGTACTTC. Its protein is CSARAGTRNKETQYF.

The chain has TRBV6-2 or TRBV6-3 and TRBJ2-1; 8 bases match TRBD2. Germline V gives CDR1 MNHEY, CDR2 SVGEGT. The CDR3 is 14 residues long. The V segment lost 7 bases and the J segment 9 bases; nucleotides outside the gene matches: 11. CDR3 protein: CASKTGGPWGEQFF. Written as DNA, the CDR3 is TGTGCCAGCAAGACGGGAGGGCCGTGGGGTGAGCAGTTCTTC.

There are many counts of this clonotype. V and J are TRBV7-2 and TRBJ2-5, with 10 positions matching TRBD2. J gave up 5 bases and V 4 bases, and 10 bases lay outside the gene matches. The germline V gene encodes CDR1 SGHTA and CDR2 FQGNSA. The CDR3 has 16 residues. CDR3: CASSYPGTSALETQYF. In nucleotides, the CDR3 is TGTGCCAGCAGCTACCCCGGGACTAGCGCACTGGAGACCCAGTACTTC.

For this clonotype: An end of the junction differs from the germline gene, which may be a read error. The rearrangement uses TRBV10-3 and TRBJ2-4; D perhaps matches TRBD2 (6 bases). The end of the DNA aligns better with TRBJ2-7, so the J call may be wrong. The CDR3 is 14 residues long. The germline gives CDR1 ENHRY, CDR2 SYGVKD. The CDR3: CVIRPEGRTYEQYF. The CDR3 DNA is TGTGTCATCAGGCCGGAGGGCCGGACCTACGAGCAGTACTTC.

This sequence joins TRBV20-1 and TRBJ1-1, with D perhaps matching TRBD1 (6 bases). Germline CDR1 DFQATT, CDR2 SNEGSKA (reference sequence). Deletions cut 6 bases from V and 1 base from J, with 6 bases between. CDR3 length equals 11 residues. The CDR3 spells CSAGQNTEAFF. The CDR3 bases are TGCAGTGCGGGACAGAACACTGAAGCTTTCTTT.

J is TRBJ2-3 and V is TRBV29-1, with no clear D. Trimming stripped 2 bases from V and 0 bases from J, with 12 bases between. From germline, CDR1 is SQVTM and CDR2 ANQGSEA. There are 15 residues in the CDR3. CDR3 sequence: CSVEYLGTSTDTQYF. In DNA form, the CDR3 reads TGCAGCGTTGAATATCTCGGCACGAGCACAGATACGCAGTATTTT.